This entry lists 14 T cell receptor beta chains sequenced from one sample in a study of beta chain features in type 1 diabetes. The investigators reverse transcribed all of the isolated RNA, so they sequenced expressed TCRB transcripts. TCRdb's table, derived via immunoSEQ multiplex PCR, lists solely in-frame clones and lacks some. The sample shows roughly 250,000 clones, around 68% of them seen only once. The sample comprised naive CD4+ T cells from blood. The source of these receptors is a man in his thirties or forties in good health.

This chain's CDR3 is CASSPTGTDNEKLFF. CDR3 in DNA: TGTGCCAGCAGCCCGACCGGGACAGATAATGAAAAACTGTTTTTT. The chain links TRBV11-2 to TRBJ1-4, with 7 bases aligning to TRBD1. With 5 bases clipped from V and 4 bases from J, the junction kept 7 bases outside the gene matches. Germline CDR1 reads SGHAT; CDR2 reads FQNNGV. The CDR3 spans 15 residues.

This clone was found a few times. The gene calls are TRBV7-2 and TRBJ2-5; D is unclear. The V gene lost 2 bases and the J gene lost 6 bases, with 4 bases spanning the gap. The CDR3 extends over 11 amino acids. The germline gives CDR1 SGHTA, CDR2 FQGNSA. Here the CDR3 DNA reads TGTGCCAGCAGCTTAATGAAGACCCAGTACTTC. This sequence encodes CASSLMKTQYF.

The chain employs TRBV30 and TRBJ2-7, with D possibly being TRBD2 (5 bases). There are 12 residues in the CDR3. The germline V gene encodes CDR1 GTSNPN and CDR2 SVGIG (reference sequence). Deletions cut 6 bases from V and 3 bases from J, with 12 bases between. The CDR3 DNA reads TGTGCCTGCGACTACCGGGGCTACGAGCAGTACTTC. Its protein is CACDYRGYEQYF.

This CDR3 is CASAELGEETQYF. The CDR3 DNA reads as TGTGCCAGCGCCGAACTTGGTGAGGAGACCCAGTACTTC. The chain employs TRBV7-9 and TRBJ2-5; D is unresolved. Trimming removed 8 bases at V and 5 bases at J, with 15 bases between. CDR3 length: 13 amino acids. Per the germline V gene, CDR1 is SEHNR and CDR2 is FQNEAQ (reference sequence).

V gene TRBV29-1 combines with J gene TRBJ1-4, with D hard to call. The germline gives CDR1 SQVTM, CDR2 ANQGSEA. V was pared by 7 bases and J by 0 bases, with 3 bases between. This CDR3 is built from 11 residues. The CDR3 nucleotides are TGCAGCGCTTCAACTAATGAAAAACTGTTTTTT. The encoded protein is CSASTNEKLFF. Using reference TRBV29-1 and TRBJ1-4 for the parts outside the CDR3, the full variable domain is SAVISQKPSRDICQRGTSLTIQCQVDSQVTMMFWYRQQPGQSLTLIATANQGSEATYESGFVIDKFPISRPNLTFSTLTVSNMSPEDSSIYLCSASTNEKLFFGSGTQLSVL.

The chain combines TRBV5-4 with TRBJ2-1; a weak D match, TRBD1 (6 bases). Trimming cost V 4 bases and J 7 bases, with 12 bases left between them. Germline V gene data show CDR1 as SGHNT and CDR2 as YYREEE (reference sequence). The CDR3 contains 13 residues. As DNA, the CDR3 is TGTGCCAGCAGCCCCGACAGGATTAATGAGCAGTTCTTC. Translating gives CASSPDRINEQFF. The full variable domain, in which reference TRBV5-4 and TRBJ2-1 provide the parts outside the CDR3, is ETGVTQSPTHLIKTRGQQVTLRCSSQSGHNTVSWYQQALGQGPQFIFQYYREEENGRGNFPPRFSGLQFPNYSSELNVNALELDDSALYLCASSPDRINEQFFGPGTRLTVL.

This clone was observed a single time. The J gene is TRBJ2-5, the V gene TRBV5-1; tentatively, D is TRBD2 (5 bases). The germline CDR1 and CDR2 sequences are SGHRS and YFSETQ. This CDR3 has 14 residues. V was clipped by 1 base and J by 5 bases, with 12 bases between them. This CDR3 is CASSLLPSRETQYF. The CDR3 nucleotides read TGCGCCAGCAGCTTGTTGCCTAGCCGGGAGACCCAGTACTTC.

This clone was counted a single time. The chain's CDR3 is CASSETGLVGYGYTF. The CDR3 nucleotides are TGTGCCAGCAGTGAGACAGGGCTGGTCGGCTATGGCTACACCTTC. V usage is TRBV25-1 and J usage is TRBJ1-2, with 7 bases identical to TRBD1. CDR1 and CDR2 (germline): MGHDK, SYGVNS. V was clipped by 3 bases and J by 4 bases; unmatched bases: 8. The CDR3 spans 15 residues.

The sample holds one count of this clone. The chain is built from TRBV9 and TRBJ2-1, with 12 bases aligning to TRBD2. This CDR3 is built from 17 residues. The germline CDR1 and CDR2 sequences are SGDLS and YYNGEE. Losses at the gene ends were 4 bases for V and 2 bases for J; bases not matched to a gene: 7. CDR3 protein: CASSTSSGRAAYNEQFF. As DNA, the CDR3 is TGTGCCAGCAGCACCTCTAGCGGGAGGGCTGCCTACAATGAGCAGTTCTTC.

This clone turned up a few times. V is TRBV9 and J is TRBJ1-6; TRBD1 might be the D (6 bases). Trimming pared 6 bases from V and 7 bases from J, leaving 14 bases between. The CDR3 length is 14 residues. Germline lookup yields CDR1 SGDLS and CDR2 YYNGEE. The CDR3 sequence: CASKRGQGNSPLHF. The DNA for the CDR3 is TGTGCCAGCAAACGTGGTCAGGGGAATTCACCCCTCCACTTT.

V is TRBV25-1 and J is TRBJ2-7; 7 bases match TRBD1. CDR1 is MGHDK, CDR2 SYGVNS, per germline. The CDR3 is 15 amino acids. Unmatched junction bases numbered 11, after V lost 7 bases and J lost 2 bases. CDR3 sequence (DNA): TGTGCCAGCATGGCCGGGACAGCAAAAACCTACGAGCAGTACTTC. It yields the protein CASMAGTAKTYEQYF.

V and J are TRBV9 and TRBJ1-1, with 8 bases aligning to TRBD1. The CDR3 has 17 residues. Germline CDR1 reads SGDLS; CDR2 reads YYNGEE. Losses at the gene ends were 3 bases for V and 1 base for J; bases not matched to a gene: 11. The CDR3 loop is CASSEGFGTGGNTEAFF. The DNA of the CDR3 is TGTGCCAGCAGCGAGGGGTTCGGGACAGGAGGGAACACTGAAGCTTTCTTT.

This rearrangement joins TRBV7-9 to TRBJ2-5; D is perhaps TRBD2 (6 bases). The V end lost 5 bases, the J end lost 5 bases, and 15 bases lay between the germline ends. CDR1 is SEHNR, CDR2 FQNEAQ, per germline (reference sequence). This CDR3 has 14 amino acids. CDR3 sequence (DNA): TGTGCCAGCAGCGGCGGGAACCCCGGGGAGACCCAGTACTTC. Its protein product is CASSGGNPGETQYF.

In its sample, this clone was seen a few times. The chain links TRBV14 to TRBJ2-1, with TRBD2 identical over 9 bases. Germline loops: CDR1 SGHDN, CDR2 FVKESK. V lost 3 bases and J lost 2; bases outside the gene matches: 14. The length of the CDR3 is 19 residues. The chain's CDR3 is CASSQAYGQASGAYNEQFF. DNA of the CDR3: TGTGCCAGCAGCCAGGCCTACGGCCAGGCTAGCGGGGCCTACAATGAGCAGTTCTTC.